The source of this T cell receptor (beta chain) is a study of cytomegalovirus exposure and HLA in healthy donors. Whole-study results and caveats: Among donors in an Asian-associated ancestry cluster, a later analysis reportedly found fewer N-insertions than the roughly 680-donor mean. The presence/absence work took it that sequencing depth was about the same across donors. A later analysis associated 15,000 to 20,000 TCR beta sequences with HLA alleles at a 0.05 false discovery rate.

The germline CDR1 and CDR2 sequences are MGHRA and YSYEKL. CDR3 size: 15 residues. V was pared by 3 bases and J by 4 bases, with 7 bases of the junction left unmatched. The study sampled nominally healthy donors, though unrecorded immune exposures were likely. The PCR contained 60 Vbeta and 13 Jbeta primers. This table comes from immunoSEQ multiplex PCR, and its TCRdb copy is limited to in-frame clones, with some not included. Among tens of thousands of clones listed, about three quarters were seen once. A note on this clone: What it binds is unknown.

This rearrangement joins TRBV4-1 to TRBJ2-3, with 7 bases matching TRBD2. The sequence came from a man in his late teens or twenties in good health and CMV-seronegative. Sequenced sample: PBMCs. The CDR3 is CASSHRLAKADTQYF. The CDR3 region has the DNA TGCGCCAGCAGCCACCGACTAGCAAAGGCAGATACGCAGTATTTT.